This TCR beta chain was recorded in a study of identical twins. Overall study findings and caveats: The study found that models underestimated out-of-frame TCR alpha sharing in monozygotic twins. The study found weaker excess twin sharing in beta out-of-frame sequences. There is a chance that invariant MAIT and iNKT cells partially muddied zero-insertion analyses. Insertion counts were lower in abundant cord blood beta clonotypes, a trend that memory repertoires did not show.

TCRdb reanalysed the 5' RACE reads using MiXCR and keeps one entry per CDR3 protein. Of about 280,000 distinct CDR3 sequences in the sample, approximately 8% were seen once. Germline V gene sequence: CDR1 SQVTM, CDR2 ANQGSEA. V lost 3 bases to trimming and J lost 3 bases, with 17 bases between them. The CDR3 consists of 15 residues. To note about this clonotype: Its antigen is undetermined.

This same sample was also part of a study on yellow fever vaccine responses in identical twins.

Sequencing was carried out using memory (CD45RO+) T cells sorted from blood. The receptor's source is a woman aged 18 to 35 in good health. The gene calls are TRBV29-1 and TRBJ1-1; maybe TRBD1 (5 bases). CDR3 protein: CSVERSVRADTEAFF. CDR3 DNA sequence: TGCAGCGTTGAGAGGTCGGTCAGGGCGGACACTGAAGCTTTCTTT.